Listed here are 9 T cell receptor beta chains from one sample, sequenced in a study of identical twins. TCRdb recomputed calls from the 5' RACE reads with MiXCR, one row per CDR3 protein. The sample includes more than 1.5 million distinct CDR3 sequences, about 31% of them seen just once. What was sequenced was cord blood. The receptors shown here come from a newborn girl in good health.

This clonotype has a handful of counts. The chain is built from TRBV25-1 and TRBJ1-1; no reliable D call. CDR3 length: 15 residues. Trimming left V 1 base short and J 3 bases short, with 12 bases between. CDR1 and CDR2 (germline): MGHDK, SYGVNS. CDR3 amino acids: CASSELRETDTEAFF. The CDR3 DNA sequence: TGTGCCAGCAGTGAATTAAGGGAAACGGACACTGAAGCTTTCTTT. Filled out from reference TRBV25-1 and TRBJ1-1, the complete variable domain reads EADIYQTPRYLVIGTGKKITLECSQTMGHDKMYWYQQDPGMELHLIHYSYGVNSTEKGDLSSESTVSRIRTEHFPLTLESARPSHTSQYLCASSELRETDTEAFFGQGTRLTVV.

The rearrangement links TRBV10-3 to TRBJ2-3; D remains ambiguous. This CDR3 is 12 amino acids long. Germline lookup yields CDR1 ENHRY and CDR2 SYGVKD. V was trimmed by 11 bases and J by 0 bases, leaving 9 bases between them. CDR3 nucleotide sequence: TGTGCCGTCGGTCTGAGCACAGATACGCAGTATTTT. It codes for CAVGLSTDTQYF.

This clonotype was seen a handful of times. This may come from a read error, since a much larger clone is one base off. In nucleotides, the CDR3 is TGTGCCAGCAGCCAAGGGACTAGCTACAATGAGCAGTACTTC. Translated, it gives CASSQGTSYNEQYF. This chain links TRBV3-1 with TRBJ2-1, with 8 bases that match TRBD2. The J call could be wrong; TRBJ2-7 is a better fit for the DNA end. The CDR3 length is 14 residues. Germline V gene lookup returns CDR1 LGHDT and CDR2 YNNKEL (reference sequence).

The chain links TRBV14 to TRBJ2-7, with D tentatively TRBD1 (6 bases). Deletions cut 4 bases from V and 4 bases from J, with 17 bases between. The CDR3 has 15 amino acids. Germline V lookup: CDR1 SGHDN, CDR2 FVKESK. The CDR3 nucleotides are TGTGCCAGCAGCCCAACCAACAGGGAAGGTTACGAGCAGTACTTC. It codes for CASSPTNREGYEQYF.

The chain joins TRBV25-1 to TRBJ2-7; TRBD1 agrees at 9 bases. CDR3 length: 15 amino acids. J lost 4 bases, V lost 1 base, and 5 bases had no gene match. CDR1 MGHDK and CDR2 SYGVNS come from the germline V gene. CDR3 region: CASSESGTGKYEQYF. CDR3 in DNA: TGTGCCAGCAGTGAATCCGGGACAGGGAAGTACGAGCAGTACTTC.

This clonotype was seen more than once but under ten times. This sequence joins TRBV5-1 and TRBJ1-2, with D tentatively TRBD1 (5 bases). The germline CDR1 and CDR2 sequences are SGHRS and YFSETQ. The CDR3 contains 15 residues. V shed 1 base and J shed 5 bases, with 15 bases lying between them. CDR3 in amino acids: CASSLQGGENYGYTF. The CDR3 DNA reads as TGCGCCAGCAGCTTGCAGGGAGGGGAGAATTATGGCTACACCTTC.

The sample holds a few counts of this clonotype. The chain has TRBV27 and TRBJ2-7; 9 bases match TRBD1. The CDR3 totals 16 residues. The trim removed 5 bases at V and 0 bases at J, leaving 8 bases unmatched. Germline CDR1 MNHEY, CDR2 SMNVEV (reference sequence). The CDR3 loop reads CASSADRGPSSYEQYF. CDR3 nucleotides: TGTGCCAGCAGTGCGGACAGGGGACCTAGCTCCTACGAGCAGTACTTC.

This chain joins TRBV5-5 and TRBJ1-2; no reliable D call. CDR1 SGHKS and CDR2 YYEKEE come from the germline V gene (reference sequence). V lost 0 bases, J lost 4 bases, and 16 bases lay in between. The CDR3 covers 16 residues. The CDR3, as DNA: TGTGCCAGCAGCTTGGCCGTTGGAGGGATCCCCTATGGCTACACCTTC. It yields the protein CASSLAVGGIPYGYTF.

This clonotype was observed a handful of times. The chain carries TRBV7-9 and TRBJ2-5; the match to TRBD1 covers 9 bases. The end of the DNA aligns better with TRBJ2-7, so the J call may be wrong. The CDR3 loop spans 13 amino acids. From germline, CDR1 is SEHNR and CDR2 FQNEAQ (reference sequence). Here the CDR3 reads CASSFGQGSEQYF. The DNA for the CDR3 is TGTGCCAGCAGTTTCGGACAGGGGAGCGAGCAGTACTTC.